These 32 T cell receptor beta chains were all obtained from the same sample, sequenced in a study of blood T cells in healthy people across ages. The use of a sample-barcoded 5' primer and a J-beta primer mix characterized a second PCR of about 6 to 12 cycles. TCRdb processed the 5' RACE reads anew with MiXCR; each CDR3 protein has one entry. This sample carries about 1,500,000 distinct CDR3 sequences, roughly 30% of them seen once, and the ten largest clones take roughly 8%. Sequencing input: blood. Receptors were obtained from a woman in her 30s in good health.

The V and J genes are TRBV29-1 and TRBJ2-5, with D perhaps matching TRBD2 (6 bases). Trimming shortened V by 7 bases and J by 6 bases, and 18 bases separated the two germline ends. Per germline, CDR1 SQVTM and CDR2 ANQGSEA. The CDR3 spans 13 residues. The CDR3 here is CSDQAGSVKTQYF. The DNA for the CDR3 is TGCAGCGACCAGGCGGGGTCGGTAAAGACCCAGTACTTC. Complete variable domain (other parts from reference TRBV29-1 and TRBJ2-5): SAVISQKPSRDICQRGTSLTIQCQVDSQVTMMFWYRQQPGQSLTLIATANQGSEATYESGFVIDKFPISRPNLTFSTLTVSNMSPEDSSIYLCSDQAGSVKTQYFGPGTRLLVL.

This clonotype has ten or more counts. The chain is built from TRBV2 and TRBJ2-5; D remains unclear. The germline gives CDR1 SNHLY, CDR2 FYNNEI. Between the trimmed V and J ends, which lost 6 bases and 6 bases, there was a span of 17 bases. This CDR3 is 14 amino acids long. DNA of the CDR3: TGTGCCAGCAGCCTACCTCCGGCGAGACAGACCCAGTACTTC. This sequence encodes CASSLPPARQTQYF.

This clonotype was picked up many times. The chain has TRBV7-2 and TRBJ1-2, with TRBD1 matching over 7 bases. V was clipped by 5 bases and J by 4 bases; unmatched bases: 4. The CDR3 is made up of 13 amino acids. Germline CDR1 reads SGHTA; CDR2 reads FQGNSA. CDR3 amino acids: CASSVGQFYGYTF. CDR3 nucleotide sequence: TGTGCCAGCAGCGTGGGACAGTTCTATGGCTACACCTTC.

The chain carries TRBV5-6 and TRBJ2-7; weak D call: TRBD1 (6 bases). CDR3 length: 16 amino acids. The germline gives CDR1 SGHDT, CDR2 YYEEEE. With 0 bases removed from V and 4 bases from J, the gap between germline ends came to 17 bases. For the CDR3, the DNA is TGTGCCAGCAGCTTGGATCCCACAGGGTATCGGTACGAGCAGTACTTC. It encodes CASSLDPTGYRYEQYF.

This clonotype turned up a few times. This rearrangement joins TRBV9 to TRBJ2-3, with D perhaps matching TRBD1 (6 bases). Germline assignment: CDR1 SGDLS and CDR2 YYNGEE. Trimming took 4 bases from V and 5 from J, leaving 17 bases between them. The CDR3 consists of 15 residues. CDR3 in DNA: TGTGCCAGCAGCCGACAAACAGGGTGGCTAGATACGCAGTATTTT. This translates into CASSRQTGWLDTQYF.

This clonotype was counted a few times. The chain employs TRBV12-3 or TRBV12-4 and TRBJ2-7; 11 bases match TRBD2. The DNA end is more similar to TRBJ2-5, so the J call may be wrong. This CDR3 is built from 17 residues. Written as DNA, the CDR3 is TGTGCCAGCAGTTTAGCGGGTCCCCTAGCGGGGGGAGAGACCCAGTACTTC. Translating it yields CASSLAGPLAGGETQYF.

This clonotype was seen a handful of times. This chain uses TRBV7-8 with TRBJ2-7; D gene ambiguous. V was trimmed by 4 bases and J by 2 bases, leaving 15 bases between them. Per the germline V gene, CDR1 is SGHVS and CDR2 is FQNEAQ. The CDR3 is 15 residues long. CDR3 protein: CASSSLGKSTYEQYF. The CDR3 DNA sequence: TGTGCCAGCAGCTCCCTTGGGAAAAGTACCTACGAGCAGTACTTC.

The chain carries TRBV20-1 and TRBJ1-2; 10 nucleotides match TRBD1. This CDR3 is 12 amino acids long. J lost 8 bases, V lost 6 bases, and 6 bases had no gene match. The V gene's germline CDR1 is DFQATT and CDR2 SNEGSKA (reference sequence). CDR3 in amino acids: CSARQGAEGYTF. The CDR3, as DNA: TGCAGTGCCAGACAGGGGGCTGAGGGCTACACCTTC.

The chain couples TRBV7-2 to TRBJ2-4; D not certain. The DNA end lines up better with TRBJ2-7; the J call may be wrong. The germline gives CDR1 SGHTA, CDR2 FQGNSA. The CDR3 loop spans 15 amino acids. The CDR3 loop is CASSNRGRPSYEQYF. CDR3 DNA sequence: TGTGCCAGCAGCAACAGAGGCAGGCCCTCCTACGAGCAGTACTTC.

There are a few counts of this clonotype. This chain uses TRBV18 with TRBJ1-5; no definite D call. Germline V CDR1 and CDR2: KGHSH, LQKENI. V was cut by 1 base and J by 4 bases, with 11 bases left in between. This CDR3 region has 15 residues. In nucleotides, the CDR3 is TGTGCCAGCTCACCACAAAAGGGTACAAATCAGCCCCAGCATTTT. Translating it yields CASSPQKGTNQPQHF.

The chain uses TRBV29-1 and TRBJ1-2, with D uncertain. The CDR3 totals 10 residues. CDR1 and CDR2 (germline): SQVTM, ANQGSEA. The germline V and J ends were trimmed by 2 bases and 8 bases, with 6 bases remaining between them. This CDR3 is CSVEWKGYTF. The CDR3, as DNA: TGCAGCGTTGAATGGAAGGGCTACACCTTC.

This clonotype showed up just a few times. The chain joins TRBV29-1 to TRBJ2-7; the D is unclear. The V and J ends lost 5 bases and 0 bases respectively, with 11 bases between them. This CDR3 has 13 amino acids. Looked up from germline, CDR1 is SQVTM and CDR2 is ANQGSEA. CDR3 DNA: TGCAGCGTTCCGGGTACAGCCTCCTACGAGCAGTACTTC. Translation gives CSVPGTASYEQYF.

The chain has TRBV19 and TRBJ2-5; D is possibly TRBD1 or TRBD2 (5 bases each). This CDR3 comprises 16 residues. The germline V gene has CDR1 LNHDA and CDR2 SQIVND (reference sequence). V gave up 6 bases and J gave up 5 bases, with 22 bases separating them. DNA of the CDR3: TGTGCCAGTAGCCCCGGGGCCCACCGGTCCTTCGAGACCCAGTACTTC. It specifies CASSPGAHRSFETQYF.

This sequence joins TRBV7-9 and TRBJ2-7, with D possibly being TRBD1 or TRBD2 (6 bases each). Germline lookup yields CDR1 SEHNR and CDR2 FQNEAQ (reference sequence). Trimming stripped 5 bases from V and 6 bases from J, with 17 bases between. There are 14 residues in the CDR3. The CDR3 reads CASSPPRGAGEQYF. CDR3 DNA sequence: TGTGCCAGCAGCCCCCCGAGGGGGGCGGGCGAGCAGTACTTC.

The table lists this clonotype with a few counts. V gene TRBV11-2 combines with J gene TRBJ2-5, with 7 nucleotides matching TRBD2. CDR1 and CDR2 from the germline V gene are SGHAT and FQNNGV. This CDR3 spans 15 amino acids. After removal of 0 bases from V and 5 bases from J, the junction contained 6 bases not matched to a gene. CDR3: CASSLELLAMETQYF. Written as DNA, the CDR3 is TGTGCCAGCAGCTTAGAACTACTAGCGATGGAGACCCAGTACTTC. Based on the CDR3 plus reference TRBV11-2 and TRBJ2-5, the full variable domain is EAGVAQSPRYKIIEKRQSVAFWCNPISGHATLYWYQQILGQGPKLLIQFQNNGVVDDSQLPKDRFSAERLKGVDSTLKIQPAKLEDSAVYLCASSLELLAMETQYFGPGTRLLVL.

Concerning this clonotype itself: One end of the junction is discordant with germline, which a read error may explain. The genes are TRBV5-1 and TRBJ2-7; D gene unclear. CDR3 length: 12 amino acids. Per the germline V gene, CDR1 is SGHRS and CDR2 is YFSETQ. The CDR3 coding sequence is TGCGCCAGCAGCCCCGACGGATACGAGCGGTACTTC. Translation: CASSPDGYERYF.

The chain has TRBV27 and TRBJ2-1, with TRBD1 matching 7 bases. The CDR3 has 15 residues. Germline CDR1 and CDR2: MNHEY and SMNVEV (reference sequence). V trimming: 4 bases; J trimming: 4 bases; junction bases outside the gene matches: 7. The CDR3 loop reads CASSSPGQIYNEQFF. DNA for the CDR3: TGTGCCAGCAGTTCCCCGGGACAGATTTACAATGAGCAGTTCTTC.

This clonotype was counted at least ten times. The V gene is TRBV12-3 or TRBV12-4, the J gene TRBJ2-6, with TRBD1 identical over 11 bases. Unmatched junction bases numbered 13, after V lost 5 bases and J lost 4 bases. The CDR3 loop spans 19 amino acids. CDR3 sequence: CASSPGTGGVTGGANVLTF. As DNA, the CDR3 is TGTGCCAGCAGTCCCGGGACAGGGGGAGTAACAGGAGGGGCCAACGTCCTGACTTTC.

The chain is built from TRBV24-1 and TRBJ2-1, with TRBD2 identical over 7 bases. The germline V gene encodes CDR1 KGHDR and CDR2 SFDVKD. Trimming removed 3 bases from V and 6 bases from J; junction bases left unmatched: 4. This CDR3 is 14 amino acids long. The CDR3 DNA reads as TGTGCCACCAGTGATCCGGGGGGTAGCAATGAGCAGTTCTTC. Translated: CATSDPGGSNEQFF.

In DNA, the CDR3 is TGTGCCAGCAGTTTAAGAGGGGGTAAAAACATTCAGTTCTTC. The encoded protein is CASSLRGGKNIQFF. The genes are TRBV12-3 or TRBV12-4 and TRBJ2-1; a weak D match, TRBD1 (6 bases). CDR3 length: 14 amino acids. The V end was cut by 2 bases, the J end by 13 bases, with 18 bases between.

The genes are TRBV9 and TRBJ2-7, with a tentative D call TRBD2 (5 bases). CDR1 and CDR2 (germline): SGDLS, YYNGEE. Trimming cost V 0 bases and J 6 bases, with 10 bases left between them. The CDR3 spans 13 residues. CDR3 DNA sequence: TGTGCCAGCAGCGTAGAAGAGGGTACCGAGCAGTACTTC. This encodes CASSVEEGTEQYF.

The chain uses TRBV29-1 and TRBJ1-2, with D tentatively TRBD1 (6 bases). This CDR3 region has 13 residues. Germline values: CDR1 SQVTM, CDR2 ANQGSEA. V lost 6 bases and J lost 3, with 14 bases in between. The CDR3 nucleotides are TGCAGCGTGTCCTCAGGGGCGGACTATGGCTACACCTTC. This translates into CSVSSGADYGYTF.

In its sample, this clonotype was seen many times. The chain is built from TRBV12-3 or TRBV12-4 and TRBJ1-1, with 7 nucleotides matching TRBD1. The CDR3 covers 14 residues. V was clipped by 5 bases and J by 3 bases; unmatched bases: 6. The CDR3 DNA reads TGTGCCAGCAGTGAACAGGGGTCGTACACTGAAGCTTTCTTT. Encoded protein: CASSEQGSYTEAFF.

As for this clonotype: This may stem from a read error, because a much larger clone lies one nucleotide away. V usage is TRBV7-6 and J usage is TRBJ2-1, with D perhaps TRBD1 (6 bases). Germline values: CDR1 SGHVS, CDR2 FNYEAQ. The CDR3 loop spans 14 amino acids. V lost 5 bases and J 5 bases, leaving 13 bases between the germline ends. The CDR3 DNA sequence: TGTGCCAGCAGCATGACAGGCACCAACAATGAGCAGTTCTTC. Translated: CASSMTGTNNEQFF.

This clonotype was detected a few times. The chain combines TRBV28 with TRBJ1-3, with D unresolved. The ends were cut back, 3 bases at V and 0 bases at J, with 6 bases in the middle. From germline, CDR1 is MDHEN and CDR2 SYDVKM. This CDR3 is 14 amino acids long. The CDR3 loop is CASSFRPSGNTIYF. CDR3 nucleotide sequence: TGTGCCAGCAGTTTTCGACCCTCTGGAAACACCATATATTTT.

The chain is built from TRBV7-6 and TRBJ2-2, with 7 bases fitting TRBD1. The V gene's germline CDR1 is SGHVS and CDR2 FNYEAQ. V was clipped by 5 bases and J by 4 bases; unmatched bases: 4. The CDR3 totals 14 residues. In nucleotides, the CDR3 is TGTGCCAGCAGCGACAGGGTTGGCACCGGGGAGCTGTTTTTT. This sequence encodes CASSDRVGTGELFF.

The chain is built from TRBV20-1 and TRBJ2-2; 12 nucleotides match TRBD2. This CDR3 is 17 amino acids long. The germline V gene encodes CDR1 DFQATT and CDR2 SNEGSKA (reference sequence). Trimming took 4 bases from V and 0 from J; bases not matched to a gene: 6. The CDR3 sequence: CSATRTSGDTNTGELFF. The DNA for the CDR3 is TGCAGTGCTACTCGGACTAGCGGGGATACGAACACCGGGGAGCTGTTTTTT.

This clonotype has just a few counts. The chain recombines TRBV29-1 with TRBJ1-1, with D perhaps TRBD1 (6 bases). The CDR3 length is 13 residues. Trimming took 4 bases from V and 5 from J, leaving 14 bases between them. Germline V gene lookup returns CDR1 SQVTM and CDR2 ANQGSEA. The CDR3 DNA reads TGCAGCGTTGGGCAGGGGAGTCTGACTGAAGCTTTCTTT. This encodes CSVGQGSLTEAFF.

This clonotype has a handful of counts. The chain uses TRBV20-1 and TRBJ2-7; D is perhaps TRBD1 (5 bases). This CDR3 has 12 amino acids. Germline V gene data show CDR1 as DFQATT and CDR2 as SNEGSKA (reference sequence). CDR3 sequence reads: CNARSRAYEQYF. The CDR3 DNA is TGCAATGCCAGGTCCAGGGCGTACGAGCAGTACTTC.

This clonotype has just one count. The chain is built from TRBV28 and TRBJ2-5; D unclear. V shed 1 base and J shed 13 bases, with 22 bases lying between them. CDR1 is MDHEN, CDR2 SYDVKM, per germline. There are 15 residues in the CDR3. The CDR3 DNA reads as TGTGCCAGCAGTTTATTAGAACAAGCAACCAACGAGCGGTACTTC. Translating gives CASSLLEQATNERYF.

As regards this clonotype: The CDR3 carries no conserved terminal phenylalanine or tryptophan, so it likely arises from a read error. The chain joins TRBV10-3 to TRBJ2-2; TRBD1 matches at 10 bases. The ends lost 8 bases at V and 3 bases at J; junction bases unmatched: 3. The CDR3 has 14 amino acids. Germline lookup yields CDR1 ENHRY and CDR2 SYGVKD. CDR3 nucleotide sequence: TGTGCCATCCGGGACAGGGGTTACACCGGGGAGCTGTTTTGT. Its translation is CAIRDRGYTGELFC.

V gene TRBV18 combines with J gene TRBJ1-2; D is perhaps TRBD1 (6 bases). Germline V gene data show CDR1 as KGHSH and CDR2 as LQKENI. This CDR3 is built from 14 residues. V was cut by 2 bases and J by 3 bases, with 10 bases left in between. The CDR3 coding sequence is TGTGCCAGCTCACCAGCAGGGGTCGACTATGGCTACACCTTC. Its protein product is CASSPAGVDYGYTF. The full variable domain, its missing parts supplied by reference TRBV18 and TRBJ1-2, is NAGVMQNPRHLVRRRGQEARLRCSPMKGHSHVYWYRQLPEEGLKFMVYLQKENIIDESGMPKERFSAEFPKEGPSILRIQQVVRGDSAAYFCASSPAGVDYGYTFGSGTRLTVV.